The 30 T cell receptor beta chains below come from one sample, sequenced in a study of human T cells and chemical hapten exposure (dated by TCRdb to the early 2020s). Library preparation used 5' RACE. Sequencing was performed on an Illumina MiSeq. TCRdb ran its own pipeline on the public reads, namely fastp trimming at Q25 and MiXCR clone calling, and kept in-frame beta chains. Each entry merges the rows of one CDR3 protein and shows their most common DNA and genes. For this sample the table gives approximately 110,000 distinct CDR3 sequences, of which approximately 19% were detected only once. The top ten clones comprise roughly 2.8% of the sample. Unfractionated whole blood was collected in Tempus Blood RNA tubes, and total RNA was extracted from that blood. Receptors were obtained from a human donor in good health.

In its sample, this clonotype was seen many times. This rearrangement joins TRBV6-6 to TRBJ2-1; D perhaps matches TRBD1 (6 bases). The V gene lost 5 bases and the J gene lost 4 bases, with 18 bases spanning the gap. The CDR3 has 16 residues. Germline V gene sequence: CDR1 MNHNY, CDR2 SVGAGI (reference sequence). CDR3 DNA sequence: TGTGCCAGCAGTGCCTCCCGTCAGGGGCGGTACAATGAGCAGTTCTTC. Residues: CASSASRQGRYNEQFF.

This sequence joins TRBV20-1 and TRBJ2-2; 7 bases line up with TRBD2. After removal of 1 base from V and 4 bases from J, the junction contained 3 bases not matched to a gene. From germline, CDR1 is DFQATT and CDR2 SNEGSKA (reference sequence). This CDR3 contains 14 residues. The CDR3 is CSARGTSGTGELFF. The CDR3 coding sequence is TGCAGTGCTAGAGGGACTAGTGGCACCGGGGAGCTGTTTTTT.

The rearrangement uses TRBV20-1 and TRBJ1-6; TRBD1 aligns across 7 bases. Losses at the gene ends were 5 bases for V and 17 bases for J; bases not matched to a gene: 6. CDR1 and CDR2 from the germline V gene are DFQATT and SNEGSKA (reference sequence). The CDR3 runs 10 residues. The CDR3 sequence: CSASLGQVHF. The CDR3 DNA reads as TGCAGTGCTTCCCTCGGACAGGTCCACTTT.

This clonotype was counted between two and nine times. The CDR3 here is CAISESRDSVYEQYF. The CDR3 nucleotides are TGTGCCATCAGTGAGTCGAGGGACAGTGTGTACGAGCAGTACTTC. The rearrangement joins TRBV10-3 to TRBJ2-7; TRBD1 aligns across 7 bases. The CDR3 contains 15 residues. From germline, CDR1 is ENHRY and CDR2 SYGVKD. V was pared by 0 bases and J by 4 bases, with 6 bases of the junction left unmatched.

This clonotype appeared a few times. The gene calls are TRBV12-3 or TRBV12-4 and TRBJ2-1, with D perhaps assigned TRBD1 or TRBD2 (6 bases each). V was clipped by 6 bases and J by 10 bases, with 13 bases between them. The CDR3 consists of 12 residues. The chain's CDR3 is CASSRGLSEQFF. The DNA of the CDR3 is TGTGCCAGCAGCCGGGGGCTGTCGGAGCAGTTCTTC.

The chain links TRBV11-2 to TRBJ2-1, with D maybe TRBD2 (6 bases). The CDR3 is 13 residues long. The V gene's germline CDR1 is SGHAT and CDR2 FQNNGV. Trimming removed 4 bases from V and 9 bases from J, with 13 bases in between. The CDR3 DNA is TGTGCCAGCAGCTCATTTTCTAGCGCTGAGCAGTTCTTC. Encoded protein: CASSSFSSAEQFF.

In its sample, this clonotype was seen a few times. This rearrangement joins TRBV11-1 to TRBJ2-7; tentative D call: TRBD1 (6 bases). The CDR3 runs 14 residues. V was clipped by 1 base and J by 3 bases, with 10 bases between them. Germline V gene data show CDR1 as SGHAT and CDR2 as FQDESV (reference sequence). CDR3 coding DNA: TGTGCCAGCAGCTTAGTGGGGGCACGCTACGAGCAGTACTTC. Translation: CASSLVGARYEQYF.

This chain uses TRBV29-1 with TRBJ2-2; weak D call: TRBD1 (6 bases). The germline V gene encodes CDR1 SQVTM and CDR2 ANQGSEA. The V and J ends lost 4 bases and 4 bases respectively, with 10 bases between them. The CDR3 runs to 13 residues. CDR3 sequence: CSVADRSTGELFF. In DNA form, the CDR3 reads TGCAGCGTTGCGGACAGATCCACCGGGGAGCTGTTTTTT.

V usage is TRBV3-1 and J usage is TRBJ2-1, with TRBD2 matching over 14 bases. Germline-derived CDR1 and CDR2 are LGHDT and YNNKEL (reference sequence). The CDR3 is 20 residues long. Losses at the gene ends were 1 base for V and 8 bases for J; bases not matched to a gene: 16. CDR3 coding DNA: TGTGCCAGCAGCCAAGGGTCGGGGACTAGCGGGAGAATTCCTACGGATGAGCAGTTCTTC. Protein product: CASSQGSGTSGRIPTDEQFF.

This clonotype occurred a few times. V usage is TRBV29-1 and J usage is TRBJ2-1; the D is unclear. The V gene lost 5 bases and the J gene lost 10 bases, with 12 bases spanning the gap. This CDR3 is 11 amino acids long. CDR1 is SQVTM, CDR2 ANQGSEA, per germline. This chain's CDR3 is CSVQKLGEQFF. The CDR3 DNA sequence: TGCAGCGTTCAAAAACTGGGGGAGCAGTTCTTC.

The CDR3 spells CASSELRTGGVSNQPQHF. In nucleotides, the CDR3 is TGTGCCAGCAGTGAGTTGAGGACAGGGGGCGTAAGCAATCAGCCCCAGCATTTT. The V call is TRBV2, the J call TRBJ1-5; 11 nucleotides match TRBD1. Trimming at V came to 3 bases and at J to 1 base, leaving 8 bases not matched to a gene. This CDR3 is 18 amino acids long. Germline values: CDR1 SNHLY, CDR2 FYNNEI.

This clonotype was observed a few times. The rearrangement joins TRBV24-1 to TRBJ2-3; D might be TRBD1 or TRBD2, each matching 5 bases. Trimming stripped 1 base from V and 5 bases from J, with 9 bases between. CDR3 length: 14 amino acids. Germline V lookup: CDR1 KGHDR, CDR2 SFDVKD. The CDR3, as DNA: TGTGCCACCAGTGATTTAAGAGGGGAAGATACGCAGTATTTT. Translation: CATSDLRGEDTQYF.

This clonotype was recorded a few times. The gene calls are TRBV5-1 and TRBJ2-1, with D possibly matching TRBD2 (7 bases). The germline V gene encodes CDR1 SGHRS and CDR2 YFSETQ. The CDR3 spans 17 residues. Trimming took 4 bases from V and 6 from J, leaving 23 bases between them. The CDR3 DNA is TGCGCCAGCAGCCTGAGCGGGGCGGGCCTGGGGGCCAATGAGCAGTTCTTC. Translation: CASSLSGAGLGANEQFF.

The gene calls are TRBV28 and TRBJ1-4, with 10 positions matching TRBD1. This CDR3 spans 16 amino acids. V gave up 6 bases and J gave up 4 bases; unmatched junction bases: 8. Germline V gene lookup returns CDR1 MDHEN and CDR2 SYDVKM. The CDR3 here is CASSTTGGVSNEKLFF. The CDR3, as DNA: TGTGCCAGCAGCACGACAGGGGGCGTGAGTAATGAAAAACTGTTTTTT.

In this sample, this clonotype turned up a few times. The CDR3 sequence is CAISGRQAWTDTQYF. The CDR3, as DNA: TGTGCCATCAGTGGAAGACAGGCATGGACAGATACGCAGTATTTT. The rearrangement links TRBV10-3 to TRBJ2-3; tentative D call: TRBD1 (6 bases). CDR1 is ENHRY and CDR2 is SYGVKD in the germline V gene. Deletions cut 4 bases from V and 3 bases from J, with 14 bases between. This CDR3 comprises 15 residues.

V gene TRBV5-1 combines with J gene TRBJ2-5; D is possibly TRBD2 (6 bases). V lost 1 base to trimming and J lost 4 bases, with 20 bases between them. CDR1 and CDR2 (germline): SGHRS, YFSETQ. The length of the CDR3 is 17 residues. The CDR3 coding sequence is TGCGCCAGCAGCTTGAGATCCCCTGCAGGAGGGGCAGAGACCCAGTACTTC. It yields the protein CASSLRSPAGGAETQYF.

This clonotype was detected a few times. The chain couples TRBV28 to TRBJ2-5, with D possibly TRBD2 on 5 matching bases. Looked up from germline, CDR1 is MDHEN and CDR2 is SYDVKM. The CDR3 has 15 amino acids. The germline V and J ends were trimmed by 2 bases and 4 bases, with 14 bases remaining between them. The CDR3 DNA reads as TGTGCCAGCAGTTTACGGCTAGCAGGTGGAGAGACCCAGTACTTC. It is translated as CASSLRLAGGETQYF.

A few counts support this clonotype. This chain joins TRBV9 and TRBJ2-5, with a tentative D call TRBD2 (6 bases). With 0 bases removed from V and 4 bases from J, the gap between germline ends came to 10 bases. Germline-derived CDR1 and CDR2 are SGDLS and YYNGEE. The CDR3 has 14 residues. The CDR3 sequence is CASSVGLARETQYF. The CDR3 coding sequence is TGTGCCAGCAGCGTAGGGCTAGCGAGAGAGACCCAGTACTTC.

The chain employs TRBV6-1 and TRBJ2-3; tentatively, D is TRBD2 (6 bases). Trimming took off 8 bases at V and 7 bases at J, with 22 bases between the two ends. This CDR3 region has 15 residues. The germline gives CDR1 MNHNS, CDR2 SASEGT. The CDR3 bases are TGTGCCAGCTCCCCTCTCATAGCGGTCCGGAATACGCAGTATTTT. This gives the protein CASSPLIAVRNTQYF.

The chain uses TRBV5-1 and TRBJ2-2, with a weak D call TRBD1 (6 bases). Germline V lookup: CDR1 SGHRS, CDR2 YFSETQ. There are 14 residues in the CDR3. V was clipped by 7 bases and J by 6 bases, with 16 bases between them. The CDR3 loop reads CASYPDRKAGELFF. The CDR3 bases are TGCGCCAGCTACCCAGACAGGAAGGCCGGGGAGCTGTTTTTT.

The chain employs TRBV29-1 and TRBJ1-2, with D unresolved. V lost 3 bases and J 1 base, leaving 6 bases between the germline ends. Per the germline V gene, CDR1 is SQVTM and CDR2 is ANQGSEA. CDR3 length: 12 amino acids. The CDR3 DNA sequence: TGCAGCGTTGACGCCCATAACTATGGCTACACCTTC. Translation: CSVDAHNYGYTF.

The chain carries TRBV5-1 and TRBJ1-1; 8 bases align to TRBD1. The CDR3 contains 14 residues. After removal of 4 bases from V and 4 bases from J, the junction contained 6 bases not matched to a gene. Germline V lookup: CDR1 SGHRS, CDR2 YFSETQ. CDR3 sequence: CASSPGGGRTEAFF. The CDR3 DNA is TGCGCCAGCAGCCCAGGGGGCGGTCGCACTGAAGCTTTCTTT.

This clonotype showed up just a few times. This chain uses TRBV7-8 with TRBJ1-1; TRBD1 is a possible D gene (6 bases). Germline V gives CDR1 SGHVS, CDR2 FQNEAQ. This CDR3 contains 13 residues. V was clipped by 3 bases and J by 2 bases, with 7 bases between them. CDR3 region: CASSLDRNTEAFF. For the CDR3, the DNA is TGTGCCAGCAGCTTGGACAGAAACACTGAAGCTTTCTTT.

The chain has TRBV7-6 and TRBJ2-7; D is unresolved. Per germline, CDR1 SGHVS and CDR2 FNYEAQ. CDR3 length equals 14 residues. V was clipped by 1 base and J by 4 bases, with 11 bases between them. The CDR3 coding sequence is TGTGCCAGCAGCTTAGATCCGCGGCGGTACGAGCAGTACTTC. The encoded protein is CASSLDPRRYEQYF.

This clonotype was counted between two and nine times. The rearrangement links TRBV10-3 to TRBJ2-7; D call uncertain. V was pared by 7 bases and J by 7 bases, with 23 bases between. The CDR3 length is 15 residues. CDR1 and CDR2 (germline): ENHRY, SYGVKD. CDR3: CAIKDSRGSYGEQYF. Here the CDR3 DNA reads TGTGCCATCAAAGATTCCCGCGGATCTTATGGGGAGCAGTACTTC.

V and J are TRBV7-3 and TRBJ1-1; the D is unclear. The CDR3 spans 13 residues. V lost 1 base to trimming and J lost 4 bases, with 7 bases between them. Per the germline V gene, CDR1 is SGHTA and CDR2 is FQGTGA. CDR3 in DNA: TGTGCCAGCAGCTTAAGGGGTCCCACTGAAGCTTTCTTT. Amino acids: CASSLRGPTEAFF.

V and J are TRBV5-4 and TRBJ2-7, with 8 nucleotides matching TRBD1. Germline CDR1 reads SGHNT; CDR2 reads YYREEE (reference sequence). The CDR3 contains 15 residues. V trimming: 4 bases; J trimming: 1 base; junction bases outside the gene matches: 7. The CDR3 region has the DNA TGTGCCAGCAGCACCCGACAGGGGTGGTCCTACGAGCAGTACTTC. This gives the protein CASSTRQGWSYEQYF.

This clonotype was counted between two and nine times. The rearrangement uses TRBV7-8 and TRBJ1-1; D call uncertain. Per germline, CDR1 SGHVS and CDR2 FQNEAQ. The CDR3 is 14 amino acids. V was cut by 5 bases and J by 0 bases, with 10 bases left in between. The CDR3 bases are TGTGCCAGCAGCGATCTCTTCATGAACACTGAAGCTTTCTTT. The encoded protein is CASSDLFMNTEAFF. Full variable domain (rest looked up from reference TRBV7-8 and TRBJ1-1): GAGVSQSPRYKVAKRGQDVALRCDPISGHVSLFWYQQALGQGPEFLTYFQNEAQLDKSGLPSDRFFAERPEGSVSTLKIQRTQQEDSAVYLCASSDLFMNTEAFFGQGTRLTVV.

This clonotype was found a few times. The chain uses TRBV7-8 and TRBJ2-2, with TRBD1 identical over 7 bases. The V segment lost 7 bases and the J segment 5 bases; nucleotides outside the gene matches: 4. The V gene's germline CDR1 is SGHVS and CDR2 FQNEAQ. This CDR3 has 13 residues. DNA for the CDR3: TGTGCCAGCACCCCCAGGGGGACCGGGGAGCTGTTTTTT. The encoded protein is CASTPRGTGELFF.

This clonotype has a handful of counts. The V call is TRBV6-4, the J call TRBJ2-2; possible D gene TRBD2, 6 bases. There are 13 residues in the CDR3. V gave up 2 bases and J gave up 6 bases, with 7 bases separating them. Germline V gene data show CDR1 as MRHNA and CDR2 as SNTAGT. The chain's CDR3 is CASSDREAGELFF. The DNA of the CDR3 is TGTGCCAGCAGTGACAGGGAGGCCGGGGAGCTGTTTTTT.